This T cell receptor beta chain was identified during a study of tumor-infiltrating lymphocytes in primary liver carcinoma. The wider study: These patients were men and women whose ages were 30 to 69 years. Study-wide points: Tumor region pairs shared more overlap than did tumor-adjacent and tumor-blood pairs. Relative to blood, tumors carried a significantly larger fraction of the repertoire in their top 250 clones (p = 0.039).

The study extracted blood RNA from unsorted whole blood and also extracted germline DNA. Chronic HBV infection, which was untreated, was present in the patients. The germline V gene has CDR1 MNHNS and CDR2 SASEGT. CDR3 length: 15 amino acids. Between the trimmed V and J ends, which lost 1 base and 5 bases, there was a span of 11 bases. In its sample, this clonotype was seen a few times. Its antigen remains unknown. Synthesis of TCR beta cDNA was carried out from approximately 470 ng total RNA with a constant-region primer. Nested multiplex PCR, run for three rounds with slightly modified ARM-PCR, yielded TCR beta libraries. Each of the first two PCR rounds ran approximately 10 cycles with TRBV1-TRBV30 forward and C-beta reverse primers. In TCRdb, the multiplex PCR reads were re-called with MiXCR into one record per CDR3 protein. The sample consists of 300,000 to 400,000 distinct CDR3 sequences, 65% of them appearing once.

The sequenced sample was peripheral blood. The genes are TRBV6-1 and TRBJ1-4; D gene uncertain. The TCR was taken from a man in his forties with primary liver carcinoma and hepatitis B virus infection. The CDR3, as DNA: TGTGCCAGCAGTGAAGGAGGTACGGCGAATGAAAAACTGTTTTTT. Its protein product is CASSEGGTANEKLFF.